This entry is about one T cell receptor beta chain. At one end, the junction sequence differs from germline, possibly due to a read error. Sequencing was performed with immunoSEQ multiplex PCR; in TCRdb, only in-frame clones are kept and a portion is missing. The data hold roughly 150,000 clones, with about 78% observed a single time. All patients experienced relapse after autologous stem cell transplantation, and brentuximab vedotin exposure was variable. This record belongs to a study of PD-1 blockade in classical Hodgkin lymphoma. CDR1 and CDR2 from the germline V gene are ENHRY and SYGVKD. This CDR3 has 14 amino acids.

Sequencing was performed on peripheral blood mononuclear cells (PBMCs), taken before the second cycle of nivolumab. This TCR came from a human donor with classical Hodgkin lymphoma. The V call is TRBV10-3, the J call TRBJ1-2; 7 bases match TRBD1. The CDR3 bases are TGTGCCATCAGTGGAACCGGGACAGTCTATGGCCACACCTTC. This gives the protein CAISGTGTVYGHTF.